This section outlines one T cell receptor (beta chain) sequence together with its context. Its antigen is not known. The junction departs from germline at one end; a sequencing error may be responsible. This entry is derived from a study of liver allograft versus peripheral blood T cells. Study overall: Comparing T cell receptor repertoires in transplanted livers with those in recipients' peripheral blood was part of the design.

TCRdb passed the reads through MiXCR, listing each CDR3 protein once. Counted here are 3,500 to 4,000 distinct CDR3 sequences, roughly 23% occurring once; the ten biggest clones make up under 5%. CDR3 length equals 17 residues. Per germline, CDR1 SGHAT and CDR2 FQNNGV. General observations from the study: A difference was reportedly observed between T cell receptor repertoires inside liver allografts and those in peripheral blood.

The sequence derives from a human patient who had a liver transplant. Part of the T cell pool may stem from the graft donor. V usage is TRBV11-2 and J usage is TRBJ2-1, with a possible D match to TRBD1 (6 bases). DNA for the CDR3: TGTGCCAACAGCTTAGATATGGGACAAGGCGCGAAAGAGACCCAGTTCTTC. This sequence encodes CANSLDMGQGAKETQFF.